The 4 T cell receptor beta chains in this list originate from one sample, sequenced in a study of T cells in Graves' hyperthyroidism and ophthalmopathy. There were TCR beta CDR3 regions amplified from RNA transcripts. The TCR CDR3 first-round RT-PCR relied on the HTBI primer set. MiXCR was run by TCRdb on the multiplex PCR reads, yielding one entry per CDR3 protein. The profile shows 300,000 to 350,000 distinct CDR3 sequences, around 13% of them singletons. Sequencing was done on a sample of blood. The receptors here all came from a woman in her 30s with Graves' hyperthyroidism.

This clonotype was detected ten times or more. V and J are TRBV6-1 and TRBJ1-2, with D unclear. V was cut by 2 bases and J by 4 bases, with 17 bases left in between. The CDR3 spans 16 residues. From germline, CDR1 is MNHNS and CDR2 SASEGT. CDR3 in amino acids: CASSEPQSYLAYGYTF. CDR3 DNA sequence: TGTGCCAGCAGTGAACCCCAGAGCTACCTAGCCTATGGCTACACCTTC.

In its sample, this clonotype was seen many times. The V gene is TRBV28, the J gene TRBJ1-3, with D unclear. The CDR3 runs 17 residues. Germline V gives CDR1 MDHEN, CDR2 SYDVKM. V gave up 2 bases and J gave up 0 bases, with 14 bases separating them. The CDR3 loop is CASSLGPQRISGNTIYF. Here the CDR3 DNA reads TGTGCCAGCAGTTTAGGTCCGCAGCGAATCTCTGGAAACACCATATATTTT.

CDR3 loop: CASSLYGGKNTGELFF. Here the CDR3 DNA reads TGTGCCAGCAGCTTATACGGCGGGAAGAACACCGGGGAGCTGTTTTTT. This chain uses TRBV7-2 with TRBJ2-2, with D maybe TRBD2 (6 bases). Trimming left V 2 bases short and J 1 base short, with 11 bases between. Germline-derived CDR1 and CDR2 are SGHTA and FQGNSA. The CDR3 sequence is 16 residues long.

This clonotype was counted a few times. The chain couples TRBV20-1 to TRBJ2-4; tentatively, D is TRBD1 (6 bases). The length of the CDR3 is 14 residues. CDR1 DFQATT and CDR2 SNEGSKA come from the germline V gene (reference sequence). V shed 2 bases and J shed 4 bases, with 12 bases lying between them. The DNA of the CDR3 is TGCAGTGCTAGAAGACCCCAGGGGAAAAACATTCAGTACTTC. Translated, it gives CSARRPQGKNIQYF.